These 19 T cell receptor beta chains originate from one sample sequenced in a study of chemoradiotherapy in HPV16-positive cancers. Generated by immunoSEQ multiplex PCR, the TCRdb table keeps only in-frame clones and is missing some. The repertoire holds about 53,000 clones, with roughly nine tenths as singletons. The source was blood, collected from a patient who underwent chemoradiotherapy. The receptor source for this set is a human donor with HPV-associated anogenital cancer.

The chain links TRBV5-6 to TRBJ2-3, with D maybe TRBD2 (6 bases). Germline V gives CDR1 SGHDT, CDR2 YYEEEE. Trimming took off 0 bases at V and 4 bases at J, with 9 bases between the two ends. This CDR3 has 14 residues. CDR3 DNA: TGTGCCAGCAGCTTGGGACTAGGATCAGATACGCAGTATTTT. Its protein product is CASSLGLGSDTQYF.

V and J are TRBV5-6 and TRBJ2-5; TRBD2 agrees at 8 bases. The J segment lost 5 bases and the V segment lost 2 bases, leaving 8 bases of the junction unmatched. CDR1 and CDR2 (germline): SGHDT, YYEEEE. The CDR3 has 15 residues. The CDR3 sequence is CASSFRAGGRETQYF. CDR3 in DNA: TGTGCCAGCAGCTTTCGGGCGGGAGGTAGGGAGACCCAGTACTTC.

The chain carries TRBV5-1 and TRBJ2-3; D is unclear. Trimming left V 0 bases short and J 2 bases short, with 4 bases between. The CDR3 contains 13 residues. Per the germline V gene, CDR1 is SGHRS and CDR2 is YFSETQ. CDR3 in amino acids: CASSLVPTDTQYF. The CDR3 coding sequence is TGCGCCAGCAGCTTGGTCCCCACAGATACGCAGTATTTT. Full variable domain (rest looked up from reference TRBV5-1 and TRBJ2-3): KAGVTQTPRYLIKTRGQQVTLSCSPISGHRSVSWYQQTPGQGLQFLFEYFSETQRNKGNFPGRFSGRQFSNSRSEMNVSTLELGDSALYLCASSLVPTDTQYFGPGTRLTVL.

The chain carries TRBV14 and TRBJ1-2; D call uncertain. Germline V lookup: CDR1 SGHDN, CDR2 FVKESK. V shed 0 bases and J shed 8 bases, with 16 bases lying between them. The CDR3 loop spans 15 amino acids. The CDR3 sequence: CASSQDWRSSSGYTF. In DNA, the CDR3 is TGTGCCAGCAGCCAAGATTGGCGGTCGAGTAGCGGCTACACCTTC.

V and J are TRBV19 and TRBJ1-4; D possibly corresponds to TRBD1 (6 bases). The CDR3 is 16 amino acids. Germline-derived CDR1 and CDR2 are LNHDA and SQIVND (reference sequence). V dropped 11 bases and J dropped 4 bases, with 23 bases sitting between them. The CDR3 spells CASSPGADSSNEKLFF. CDR3 coding DNA: TGTGCCTCCTCGCCTGGGGCGGACAGCAGTAATGAAAAACTGTTTTTT.

This chain joins TRBV5-6 and TRBJ2-1; D possibly uses TRBD1 or TRBD2 (5 bases each). The CDR3 contains 14 residues. Germline V gene lookup returns CDR1 SGHDT and CDR2 YYEEEE. The V end lost 3 bases, the J end lost 8 bases, and 15 bases lay between the germline ends. As DNA, the CDR3 is TGTGCCAGCAGCTCGGGACCAAAAGGGGATGAGCAGTTCTTC. Its protein product is CASSSGPKGDEQFF.

The gene calls are TRBV2 and TRBJ2-7, with TRBD2 identical over 10 bases. With 0 bases clipped from V and 2 bases from J, the junction kept 13 bases outside the gene matches. The CDR3 consists of 19 residues. From germline, CDR1 is SNHLY and CDR2 FYNNEI. The CDR3 reads CASSEALPSGSRVPYEQYF. The CDR3 nucleotides are TGTGCCAGCAGTGAAGCGCTGCCTAGCGGGAGTAGGGTGCCCTACGAGCAGTACTTC.

This chain uses TRBV7-3 with TRBJ2-3; the D is unclear. The length of the CDR3 is 12 residues. From germline, CDR1 is SGHTA and CDR2 FQGTGA. Trimming took 4 bases from V and 6 from J, leaving 8 bases between them. The CDR3 nucleotides are TGTGCCAGCAGCTGTGTCTGGGATACGCAGTATTTT. The encoded protein is CASSCVWDTQYF.

The chain uses TRBV5-1 and TRBJ1-2, with TRBD1 as a possible D gene (5 bases). From germline, CDR1 is SGHRS and CDR2 YFSETQ. The CDR3 contains 13 residues. Deletions cut 3 bases from V and 4 bases from J, with 10 bases between. The CDR3 DNA is TGCGCCAGCAGCTCCATGAGGGGCTATGGCTACACCTTC. Residues: CASSSMRGYGYTF.

The V gene is TRBV19, the J gene TRBJ1-5, with 7 bases lining up with TRBD1. The CDR3 is 15 residues long. Germline CDR1 reads LNHDA; CDR2 reads SQIVND (reference sequence). V was clipped by 4 bases and J by 6 bases; unmatched bases: 9. The CDR3 nucleotides are TGTGCCAGTAGTAATAGTCCCGGGACAGCTCAGCCCCAGCATTTT. Protein: CASSNSPGTAQPQHF.

The rearrangement links TRBV27 to TRBJ1-5; 7 nucleotides align to TRBD1. The CDR3 loop spans 14 amino acids. Germline assignment: CDR1 MNHEY and CDR2 SMNVEV (reference sequence). V gave up 6 bases and J gave up 2 bases; unmatched junction bases: 4. This CDR3 reads CASRAGTGNQPQHF. The CDR3 DNA follows: TGTGCCAGCAGAGCCGGGACAGGCAATCAGCCCCAGCATTTT.

V and J are TRBV21-1 and TRBJ1-5; the table's D call TRBD1 went unverified against the DNA. TRBV21-1 is a recognized pseudogene. CDR3 length equals 17 residues. In DNA form, the CDR3 reads TGTGCCAGCAGCCGACTTCCCAGCGGACAGGAGGATCAGCCCCAGCATTTT. As protein: CASSRLPSGQEDQPQHF.

The chain links TRBV7-9 to TRBJ1-3; a possible D gene is TRBD1 (6 bases). The V gene lost 3 bases and the J gene lost 3 bases, with 15 bases spanning the gap. Germline CDR1 is SEHNR and CDR2 is FQNEAQ (reference sequence). The CDR3 runs 16 residues. CDR3 coding DNA: TGTGCCAGCAGCTTGGGCCAGGGGAACGGTGGAAACACCATATATTTT. Translated, it gives CASSLGQGNGGNTIYF.

The chain recombines TRBV29-1 with TRBJ1-4; TRBD1 matches at 10 bases. Unmatched junction bases numbered 8, after V lost 0 bases and J lost 7 bases. Germline assignment: CDR1 SQVTM and CDR2 ANQGSEA. This CDR3 has 16 residues. CDR3 DNA sequence: TGCAGCGTTGAAGATAGGACAGGGGGAGGAGGTGAAAAACTGTTTTTT. Translated, it gives CSVEDRTGGGGEKLFF.

The chain carries TRBV6-6 and TRBJ1-2; 7 bases fit TRBD1. This CDR3 is 16 amino acids long. CDR1 and CDR2 (germline): MNHNY, SVGAGI (reference sequence). V shed 6 bases and J 4 bases; nucleotides not matched to a gene: 14. CDR3 DNA: TGTGCCAGCAGCTACCCCCCCGACAGGGCCTCCTATGGCTACACCTTC. Protein sequence: CASSYPPDRASYGYTF.

The rearrangement joins TRBV6-5 to TRBJ1-1; D gene uncertain. V dropped 4 bases and J dropped 5 bases, with 8 bases sitting between them. CDR1 and CDR2 from the germline V gene are MNHEY and SVGAGI. CDR3 size: 12 residues. The DNA for the CDR3 is TGTGCCAGCAGTTCGGGTAGGACTGAAGCTTTCTTT. Protein product: CASSSGRTEAFF.

The rearrangement joins TRBV7-2 to TRBJ2-3; D possibly corresponds to TRBD1 (5 bases). Trimming pared 5 bases from V and 1 base from J, leaving 13 bases between. The CDR3 totals 15 residues. Germline V lookup: CDR1 SGHTA, CDR2 FQGNSA. CDR3 nucleotides: TGTGCCAGCAGCCTTGGGGCATCCGGCACAGATACGCAGTATTTT. Amino acids: CASSLGASGTDTQYF.

The rearrangement links TRBV6-7 to TRBJ1-5; D uncertain. TRBV6-7 is an ORF, and what it does is uncertain. The CDR3 sequence is 16 residues long. CDR3: CTQPLNRRAADQPQHF. The CDR3 coding sequence is TGTACCCAACCACTTAACCGGAGGGCCGCTGACCAGCCCCAGCATTTT.

The chain joins TRBV7-2 to TRBJ2-7; possible D gene TRBD2, 6 bases. Trimming stripped 5 bases from V and 5 bases from J, with 13 bases between. The CDR3 has 13 residues. Germline assignment: CDR1 SGHTA and CDR2 FQGNSA. DNA for the CDR3: TGTGCCAGCAGCGAGGAGGGCTTCCACGAGCAGTACTTC. Protein sequence: CASSEEGFHEQYF.